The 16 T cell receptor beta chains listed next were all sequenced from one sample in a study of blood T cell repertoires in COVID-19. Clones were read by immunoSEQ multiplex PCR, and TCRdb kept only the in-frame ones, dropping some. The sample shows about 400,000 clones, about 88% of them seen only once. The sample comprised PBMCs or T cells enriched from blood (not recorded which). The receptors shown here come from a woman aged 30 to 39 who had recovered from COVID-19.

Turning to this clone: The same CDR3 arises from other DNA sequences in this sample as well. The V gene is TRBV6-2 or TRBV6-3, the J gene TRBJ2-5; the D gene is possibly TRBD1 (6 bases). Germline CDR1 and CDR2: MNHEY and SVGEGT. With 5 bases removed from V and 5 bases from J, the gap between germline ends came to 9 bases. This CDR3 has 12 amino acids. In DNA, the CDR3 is TGTGCCAGCAGTCCAGGGGAGGAGACCCAGTACTTC. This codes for CASSPGEETQYF.

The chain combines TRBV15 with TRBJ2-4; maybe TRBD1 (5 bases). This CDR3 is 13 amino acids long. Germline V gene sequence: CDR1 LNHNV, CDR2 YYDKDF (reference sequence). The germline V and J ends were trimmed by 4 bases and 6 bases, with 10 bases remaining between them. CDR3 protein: CATSNNTGNIQYF. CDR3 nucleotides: TGTGCCACCAGCAACAATACAGGAAACATTCAGTACTTC.

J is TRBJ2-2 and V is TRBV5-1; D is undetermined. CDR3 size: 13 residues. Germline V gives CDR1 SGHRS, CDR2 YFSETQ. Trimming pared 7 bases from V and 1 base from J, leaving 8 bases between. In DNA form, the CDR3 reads TGCGCCAGCTTCGCAGGGAACACCGGGGAGCTGTTTTTT. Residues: CASFAGNTGELFF.

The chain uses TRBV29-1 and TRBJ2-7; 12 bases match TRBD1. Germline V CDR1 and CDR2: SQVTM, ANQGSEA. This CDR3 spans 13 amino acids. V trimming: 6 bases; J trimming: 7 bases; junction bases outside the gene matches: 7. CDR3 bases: TGCAGCGTCTCATGGGACAGGGGGCTTGAGCAGTACTTC. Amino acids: CSVSWDRGLEQYF.

The CDR3 nucleotides read TGTGCCAGCAGCTTGTACCGGGACTATAATGAAAAACTGTTTTTT. Amino acid sequence: CASSLYRDYNEKLFF. The chain recombines TRBV5-6 with TRBJ1-4; tentatively, D is TRBD1 (5 bases). Trimming removed 1 base at V and 4 bases at J, with 11 bases between. This CDR3 spans 15 amino acids. Germline V lookup: CDR1 SGHDT, CDR2 YYEEEE.

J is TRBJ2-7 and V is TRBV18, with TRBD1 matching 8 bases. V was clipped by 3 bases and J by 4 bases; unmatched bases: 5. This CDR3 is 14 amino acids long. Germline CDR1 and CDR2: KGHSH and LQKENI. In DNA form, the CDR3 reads TGTGCCAGCTCACCGGGGACAGGACTTTACGAGCAGTACTTC. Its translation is CASSPGTGLYEQYF.

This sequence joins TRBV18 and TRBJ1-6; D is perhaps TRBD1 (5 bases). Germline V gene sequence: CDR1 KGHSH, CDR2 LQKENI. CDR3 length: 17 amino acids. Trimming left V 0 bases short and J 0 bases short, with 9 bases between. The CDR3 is CASSPPTESSYNSPLHF. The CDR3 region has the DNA TGTGCCAGCTCACCACCGACAGAGAGCTCCTATAATTCACCCCTCCACTTT.

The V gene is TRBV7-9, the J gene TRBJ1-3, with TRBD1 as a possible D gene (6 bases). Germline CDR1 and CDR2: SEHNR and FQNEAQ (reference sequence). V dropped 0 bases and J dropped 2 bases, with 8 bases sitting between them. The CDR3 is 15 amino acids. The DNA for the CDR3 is TGTGCCAGCAGCTTAGCGTCAGGGGCTGGAAACACCATATATTTT. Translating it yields CASSLASGAGNTIYF.

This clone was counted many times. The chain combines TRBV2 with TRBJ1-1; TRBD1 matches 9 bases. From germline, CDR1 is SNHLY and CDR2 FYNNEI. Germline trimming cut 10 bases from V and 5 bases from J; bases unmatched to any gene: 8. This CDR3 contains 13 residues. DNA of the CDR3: TGTGCCACCCTACAGGGGGCTGGGACTGAAGCTTTCTTT. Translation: CATLQGAGTEAFF.

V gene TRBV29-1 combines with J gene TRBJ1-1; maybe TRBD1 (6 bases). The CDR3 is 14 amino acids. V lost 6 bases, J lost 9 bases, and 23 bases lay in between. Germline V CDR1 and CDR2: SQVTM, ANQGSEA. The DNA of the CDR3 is TGCAGCGTCGTAGAGGGGGGGGTCATCGGCAAAGCTTTCTTT. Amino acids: CSVVEGGVIGKAFF.

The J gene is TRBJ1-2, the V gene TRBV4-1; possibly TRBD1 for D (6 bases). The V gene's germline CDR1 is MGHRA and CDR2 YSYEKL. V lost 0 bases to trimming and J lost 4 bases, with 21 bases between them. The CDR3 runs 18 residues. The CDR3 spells CASSQDVLGRGRGYGYTF. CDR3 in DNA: TGCGCCAGCAGCCAAGATGTACTGGGCAGGGGACGGGGCTATGGCTACACCTTC.

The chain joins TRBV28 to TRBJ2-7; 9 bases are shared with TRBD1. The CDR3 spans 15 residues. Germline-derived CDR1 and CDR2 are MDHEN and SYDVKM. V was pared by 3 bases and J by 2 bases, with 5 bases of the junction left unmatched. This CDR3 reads CASSFSGTGTYEQYF. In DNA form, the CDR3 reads TGTGCCAGCAGTTTTTCAGGGACAGGGACCTACGAGCAGTACTTC. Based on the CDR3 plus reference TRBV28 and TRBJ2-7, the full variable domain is DVKVTQSSRYLVKRTGEKVFLECVQDMDHENMFWYRQDPGLGLRLIYFSYDVKMKEKGDIPEGYSVSREKKERFSLILESASTNQTSMYLCASSFSGTGTYEQYFGPGTRLTVT.

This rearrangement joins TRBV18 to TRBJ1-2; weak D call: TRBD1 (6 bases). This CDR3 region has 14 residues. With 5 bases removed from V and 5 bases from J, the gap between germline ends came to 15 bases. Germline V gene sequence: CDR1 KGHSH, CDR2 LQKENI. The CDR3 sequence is CASSANRELYGYTF. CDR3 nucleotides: TGTGCCAGCTCAGCCAACAGGGAGTTATATGGCTACACCTTC.

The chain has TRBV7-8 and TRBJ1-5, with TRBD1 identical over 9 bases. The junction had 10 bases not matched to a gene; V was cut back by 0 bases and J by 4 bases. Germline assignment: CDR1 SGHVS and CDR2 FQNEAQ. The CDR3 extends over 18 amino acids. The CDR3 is CASSLALGWGQGNQPQHF. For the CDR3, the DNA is TGTGCCAGCAGCTTAGCGCTCGGATGGGGACAGGGTAATCAGCCCCAGCATTTT.

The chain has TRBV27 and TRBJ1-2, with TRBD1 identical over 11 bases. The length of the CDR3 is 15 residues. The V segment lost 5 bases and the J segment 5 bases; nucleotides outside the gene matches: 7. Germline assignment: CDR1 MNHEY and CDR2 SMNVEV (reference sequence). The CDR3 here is CASSDPGQGDYGYTF. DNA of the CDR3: TGTGCCAGCAGTGATCCGGGACAGGGGGATTATGGCTACACCTTC.

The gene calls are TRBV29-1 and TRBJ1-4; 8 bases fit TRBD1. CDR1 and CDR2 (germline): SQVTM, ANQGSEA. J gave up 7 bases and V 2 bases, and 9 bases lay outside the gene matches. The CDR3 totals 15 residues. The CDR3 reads CSVEFGTGSSEKLFF. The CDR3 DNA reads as TGCAGCGTTGAATTCGGGACAGGATCGAGTGAAAAACTGTTTTTT. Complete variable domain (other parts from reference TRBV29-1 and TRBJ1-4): SAVISQKPSRDICQRGTSLTIQCQVDSQVTMMFWYRQQPGQSLTLIATANQGSEATYESGFVIDKFPISRPNLTFSTLTVSNMSPEDSSIYLCSVEFGTGSSEKLFFGSGTQLSVL.